This TCR beta chain was captured in a study of T cell repertoires in cytomegalovirus infection. TCRdb re-analysed the reads in MiXCR, keeping a single row per CDR3 protein. The sample carries roughly 80,000 distinct CDR3 sequences, roughly a quarter recorded once. J gave up 2 bases and V 2 bases, and 3 bases lay outside the gene matches. This CDR3 is built from 15 residues. The germline gives CDR1 SGHDT, CDR2 YYEEEE. A remark on this clonotype: The antigen is unknown.

Sequencing used CD8+ T cells from cultured PBMCs, obtained from culture after CMV antigen stimulation. This receptor was taken from a human donor in good health (CMV status not recorded). Some clones in this sample may be carry-over from other donors' samples. V and J are TRBV5-6 and TRBJ2-3, with 9 bases aligning to TRBD2. The CDR3 protein is CASSFLAGFTDTQYF. CDR3 coding DNA: TGTGCCAGCAGCTTTCTAGCGGGGTTCACAGATACGCAGTATTTT.